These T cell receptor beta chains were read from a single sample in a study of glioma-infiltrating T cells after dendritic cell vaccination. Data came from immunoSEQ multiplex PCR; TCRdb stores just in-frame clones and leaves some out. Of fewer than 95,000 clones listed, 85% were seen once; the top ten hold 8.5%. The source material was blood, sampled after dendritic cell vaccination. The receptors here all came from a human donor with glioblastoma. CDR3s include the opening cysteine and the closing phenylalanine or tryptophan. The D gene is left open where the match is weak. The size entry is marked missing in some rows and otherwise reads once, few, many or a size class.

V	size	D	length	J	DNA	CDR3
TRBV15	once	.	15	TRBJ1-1	TGTGCCACCAGCAGAGACAGGGCGATCAACACTGAAGCTTTCTTT	CATSRDRAINTEAFF
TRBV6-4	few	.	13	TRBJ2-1	TGTGCCAGCAGTGACTCCAGCGAGAATGAGCAGTTCTTC	CASSDSSENEQFF
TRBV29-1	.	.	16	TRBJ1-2	TGCAGCGTCCAGGGGTGGGGGACGGATACTAACTATGGCTACACCTTC	CSVQGWGTDTNYGYTF
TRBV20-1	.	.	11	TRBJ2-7	TGCAGTGCAATTCAGGGTTACGAGCAGTACTTC	CSAIQGYEQYF
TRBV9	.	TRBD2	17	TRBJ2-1	TGTGCCAGCAGCGTAGGGAACGGCGGGAGACAAGAGAATGAGCAGTTCTTC	CASSVGNGGRQENEQFF
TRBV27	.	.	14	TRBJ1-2	TGTGCCAGCAGTTTAGGGGGAGGGTTAGGTGGCTACACCTTC	CASSLGGGLGGYTF
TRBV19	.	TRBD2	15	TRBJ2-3	TGTGCCAGTAGTATACTCGCGGGAGGGCCGGATACGCAGTATTTT	CASSILAGGPDTQYF
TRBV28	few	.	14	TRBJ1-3	TGTGCCAGCAGTGTCCCCTACTCTGGAAACACCATATATTTT	CASSVPYSGNTIYF
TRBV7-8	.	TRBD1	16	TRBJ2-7	TGTGCCAGCAGCCCATCCGGGACAGGGACTACCTACGAGCAGTACTTC	CASSPSGTGTTYEQYF
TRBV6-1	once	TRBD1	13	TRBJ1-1	TGTGCCAGCAGAGCAGGGGGGAGCACTGAAGCTTTCTTT	CASRAGGSTEAFF
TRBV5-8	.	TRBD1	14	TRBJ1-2	TGTGCCAGCAGCAGGACAGGGGCTAACTATGGCTACACCTTC	CASSRTGANYGYTF
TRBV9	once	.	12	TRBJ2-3	TGTGCCAGCAGCGCGAGCACAGATACGCAGTATTTT	CASSASTDTQYF
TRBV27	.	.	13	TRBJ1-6	TGTGCCAGCAGTTTCGGGGGGCGGTCACCCCTCCACTTT	CASSFGGRSPLHF
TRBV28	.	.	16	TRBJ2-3	TGTGCCAGCAGTTTAGGGGGCGATAGCGTAAGGCATACGCAGTATTTT	CASSLGGDSVRHTQYF
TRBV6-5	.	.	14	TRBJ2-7	TGTGCCAGCAGTTACGCAGGGGGGCCCTACGAGCAGTACTTC	CASSYAGGPYEQYF
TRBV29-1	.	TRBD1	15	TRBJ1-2	TGCAGCGTCCGGGACAGGGGAGAGAGTAACTATGGCTACACCTTC	CSVRDRGESNYGYTF
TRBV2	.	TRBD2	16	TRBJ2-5	TGTGCCAGCAATCGGGAAGTAGCGGGAGGTCGAGAGACCCAGTACTTC	CASNREVAGGRETQYF